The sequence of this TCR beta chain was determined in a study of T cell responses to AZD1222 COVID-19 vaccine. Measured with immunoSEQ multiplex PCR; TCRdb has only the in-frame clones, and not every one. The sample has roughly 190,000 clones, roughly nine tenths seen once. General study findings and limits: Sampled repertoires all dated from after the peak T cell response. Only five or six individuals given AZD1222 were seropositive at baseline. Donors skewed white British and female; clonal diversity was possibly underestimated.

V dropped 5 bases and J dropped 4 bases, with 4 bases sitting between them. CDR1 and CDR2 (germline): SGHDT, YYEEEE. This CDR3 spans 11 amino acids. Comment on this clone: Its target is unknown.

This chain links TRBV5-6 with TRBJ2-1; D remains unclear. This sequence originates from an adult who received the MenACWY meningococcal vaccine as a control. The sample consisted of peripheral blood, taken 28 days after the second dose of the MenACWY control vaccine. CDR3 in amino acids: CASRKYNEQFF. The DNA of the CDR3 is TGTGCCAGCAGAAAATACAATGAGCAGTTCTTC.